The source of this T cell receptor beta chain is a study of post-analysis software for immune sequencing data (dated by TCRdb to about 2015). Notes on the research overall: The recorded disease courses included relapsing-remitting, secondary progressive and progressive-relapsing multiple sclerosis, and some patients had no subtype annotation. A subset of samples was prepared in parallel using single-end sample barcoding, then pooled and co-amplified after Illumina adapter ligation. The patient repertoires were set against approximately 10 previously published healthy control repertoires from donors whose ages ranged from roughly 6 to 26 years.

Library prep was done by PCR. The instrument was an Illumina HiSeq 2500. To reduce PCR and sequencing biases, unique molecular identifiers were incorporated into the TCR beta cDNA libraries. Some 500,000 cDNA molecules were obtained for every 1 to 10 million input T cells, so each molecule roughly corresponded to one T cell. Patient libraries were prepared and sequenced with the same protocol used for the earlier healthy control dataset. Samples belonging to the same batch were prepared together, multiplexed and sequenced on a shared HiSeq lane. Regarding the original processing steps: Raw barcoded reads were processed with MIGEC, and single-read molecular identifier groups were discarded before consensus assembly and CDR3 extraction. VDJtools was used for post-analysis of the clonotype tables, with diversity normalized by down-sampling every dataset to the smallest sample size. In repertoire overlap clustering, CDR3 amino acid sequences, but not nucleotide sequences, were matched to correct batch-related cross-sample contamination. Through fastp at Q25 and MiXCR, TCRdb rebuilt clones from the public reads, retaining in-frame beta chains. Merged by CDR3 protein, the rows form single entries marked with the most common genes and DNA. The V and J calls follow TCRdb's processing rather than the paper's. The sample table contains hundreds of thousands of distinct CDR3 sequences; only one count was recorded for 30% of them. Under 0.7% of the sample comes from the top ten.

Results and caveats for the whole study, not just this receptor: Compared with controls, multiple sclerosis patients had significantly lower normalized Chao1 diversity, a finding suggesting substantial peripheral T-cell clonal expansion. Direct clustering with F measure showed strong co-clustering of samples prepared in the same batch, prompting a batch-effect correction. The multiple sclerosis patient group was slightly younger than the control group. Significantly higher frequencies in patients than in controls were found for several TRBV segments, including TRBV5-6, TRBV5-1 and TRBV20-1.

To demonstrate the VDJtools post-analysis software, the study profiled TCR beta repertoires from the peripheral blood of about a dozen young patients with multiple sclerosis. The multiple sclerosis patients were children and adolescents between roughly 6 and 17 years of age. This clonotype has just a few counts. Its specific antigen is unknown. Base qualities are missing; no much larger clone stands one base away. V and J are truncated by 4 bases and 6 bases respectively, leaving an intervening sequence of 14 bases. Reading from cysteine to phenylalanine, the CDR3 counts 14 amino acids. The kept DNA is CDR3 alone, 42 bases in frame from the first base. Taken from the germline V gene (reference sequence), the CDR1 and CDR2 loops are PRHDT and FYEKMQ.

The TCR sequence derives from a girl aged 5-17 years with multiple sclerosis. Specimen: blood. The chain is made from TRBV13 and TRBJ2-3; the D gene identity is not certain. CDR3 region: CASSSRVASDTQYF. Here is the DNA: TGTGCCAGCAGCTCCCGGGTAGCATCGGATACGCAGTATTTT.